This T cell receptor (beta chain) was documented in a study of T cell repertoires in cytomegalovirus infection. Study in general: CMV infection plus the matching HLA type was flagged by public TCR beta signatures. Study results and limitations: HLA-C-restricted CMV clonotypes gave the most frequent clonotype in two of eight donors.

This clonotype was detected many times. Its antigen is unidentified. The CDR3 is made up of 15 amino acids. Germline assignment: CDR1 MNHNS and CDR2 SASEGT. The J segment lost 2 bases and the V segment lost 5 bases, leaving 8 bases of the junction unmatched. TCRdb fed the reads into MiXCR, producing one record per CDR3 protein. The table records about 490,000 distinct CDR3 sequences, roughly 10% of them present only once. The specimen sequenced was PBMCs. The chain is built from TRBV6-1 and TRBJ1-2, with 7 bases fitting TRBD1. The sequence was obtained from a human donor in good health (CMV status not recorded). Some clones in this sample may be carry-over from other donors' samples. DNA of the CDR3: TGTGCCAGCAGTCCGACACAGGGGACCAACTATGGCTACACCTTC. It encodes CASSPTQGTNYGYTF.